Following are 16 T cell receptor beta chains from one sample sequenced in a study of CD8 T cells in ankylosing spondylitis. Whole-study findings and limits: A TCR beta motif of under ten highly homologous variants appeared characteristic of ankylosing spondylitis blood.

TCRdb recomputed calls from the 5' RACE reads with MiXCR, one row per CDR3 protein. The sample consists of a few hundred thousand distinct CDR3 sequences, roughly 15% of them appearing once. Their recognized antigens are unknown. Sequenced material: blood, either unsorted or a sorted T cell fraction (not recorded which). The receptors stem from a male donor with ankylosing spondylitis.

This clonotype was counted only a few times. The genes are TRBV9 and TRBJ1-3, with D possibly being TRBD1 (6 bases). Germline values: CDR1 SGDLS, CDR2 YYNGEE. V was trimmed by 3 bases and J by 0 bases, leaving 10 bases between them. The CDR3 is 15 residues long. CDR3 sequence: CASSEGDISGNTIYF. CDR3 nucleotides: TGTGCCAGCAGCGAGGGGGACATCTCTGGAAACACCATATATTTT.

The V and J genes are TRBV18 and TRBJ2-7, with 10 bases fitting TRBD1. The CDR3 loop spans 16 amino acids. CDR1 KGHSH and CDR2 LQKENI come from the germline V gene. The trim removed 2 bases at V and 1 base at J, leaving 5 bases unmatched. The DNA of the CDR3 is TGTGCCAGCTCACCAGCCGGGACAGGGGATTCCTACGAGCAGTACTTC. Its translation is CASSPAGTGDSYEQYF.

This clonotype was detected a few times. V gene TRBV7-9 combines with J gene TRBJ1-6; weak D call: TRBD1 (6 bases). Germline-derived CDR1 and CDR2 are SEHNR and FQNEAQ (reference sequence). The CDR3 contains 17 residues. The ends were cut back, 5 bases at V and 3 bases at J, with 17 bases in the middle. The CDR3, as DNA: TGTGCCAGCAGCGAGGGGGGGACACTCTACTATAATTCACCCCTCCACTTT. Translated: CASSEGGTLYYNSPLHF.

This chain uses TRBV4-3 with TRBJ2-7, with D possibly being TRBD1 or TRBD2 (5 bases each). The CDR3 sequence is 17 residues long. CDR1 is LGHNA and CDR2 is YSLEER in the germline V gene. The V gene lost 1 base and the J gene lost 1 base, with 17 bases spanning the gap. The DNA for the CDR3 is TGCGCCAGCAGCCAAGCAGTTGGCTTCGAGGGGTCCTACGAGCAGTACTTC. It codes for CASSQAVGFEGSYEQYF.

This clonotype has ten or more counts. This chain links TRBV29-1 with TRBJ2-1; TRBD1 agrees at 7 bases. V trimming: 2 bases; J trimming: 10 bases; junction bases outside the gene matches: 11. CDR3 length: 14 residues. CDR1 is SQVTM and CDR2 is ANQGSEA in the germline V gene. Written as DNA, the CDR3 is TGCAGCGTTGAATGGACAGGCCCAACAAGGGAGCAGTTCTTC. It translates to CSVEWTGPTREQFF.

There are many counts of this clonotype. DNA for the CDR3: TGTGCCAGCAGCTTATCGGCAGGGGGGAATCAGCCCCAGCATTTT. Its protein product is CASSLSAGGNQPQHF. This chain uses TRBV11-2 with TRBJ1-5, with TRBD1 matching over 7 bases. Trimming took 2 bases from V and 4 from J; bases not matched to a gene: 5. CDR1 is SGHAT and CDR2 is FQNNGV in the germline V gene. The CDR3 sequence is 15 residues long.

This clonotype was found a few times. This chain connects TRBV29-1 to TRBJ1-1; D uncertain. The germline V gene encodes CDR1 SQVTM and CDR2 ANQGSEA. The CDR3 is 13 amino acids. V lost 6 bases to trimming and J lost 0 bases, with 11 bases between them. CDR3 coding DNA: TGCAGCGTGTTACTCGACCTGAACACTGAAGCTTTCTTT. This encodes CSVLLDLNTEAFF.

Only a few counts were recorded for this clonotype. This chain links TRBV6-2 or TRBV6-3 with TRBJ2-5; 9 nucleotides match TRBD2. J lost 5 bases, V lost 6 bases, and 7 bases had no gene match. Germline V gene data show CDR1 as MNHEY and CDR2 as SVGEGT. The CDR3 has 14 amino acids. The CDR3 region is CASSNGLAGETQYF. The CDR3 nucleotides are TGTGCCAGCAGCAACGGGCTAGCGGGGGAGACCCAGTACTTC.

This clonotype came up a few times. The gene calls are TRBV6-2 or TRBV6-3 and TRBJ2-7; D may be TRBD2 (5 bases). CDR3 size: 12 residues. The ends were cut back, 6 bases at V and 4 bases at J, with 10 bases in the middle. Germline loops: CDR1 MNHEY, CDR2 SVGEGT. The CDR3 DNA sequence: TGTGCCAGCAGAAGGACTCAATACGAGCAGTACTTC. Translated, it gives CASRRTQYEQYF.

The chain is built from TRBV6-5 and TRBJ2-3; D possibly corresponds to TRBD2 (6 bases). The CDR3 has 14 residues. Trimming cost V 4 bases and J 8 bases, with 16 bases left between them. The V gene's germline CDR1 is MNHEY and CDR2 SVGAGI. The CDR3: CASSSLDGGTTQYF. CDR3 coding DNA: TGTGCCAGCAGTTCCCTGGACGGGGGAACTACGCAGTATTTT.

This clonotype was found many times. The chain couples TRBV5-1 to TRBJ2-2; TRBD2 aligns across 7 bases. The germline V gene encodes CDR1 SGHRS and CDR2 YFSETQ. CDR3 length equals 15 residues. V shed 2 bases, J shed 6 bases, and the junction held 7 bases outside the gene matches. The CDR3 protein is CASSFGLVLAGELFF. The CDR3 nucleotides read TGCGCCAGCAGCTTCGGACTAGTTCTGGCCGGGGAGCTGTTTTTT.

The V gene is TRBV2, the J gene TRBJ2-1; the D is unclear. The CDR3 is 15 residues long. CDR1 is SNHLY and CDR2 is FYNNEI in the germline V gene. Trimming left V 5 bases short and J 0 bases short, with 11 bases between. The CDR3 loop is CASSKTGSSYNEQFF. The CDR3 nucleotides read TGTGCCAGCAGTAAGACTGGAAGCTCCTACAATGAGCAGTTCTTC.

This clonotype was observed a few times. This chain links TRBV29-1 with TRBJ1-1; perhaps TRBD1 as D (5 bases). V was trimmed by 6 bases and J by 4 bases, leaving 12 bases between them. This CDR3 region has 12 residues. Germline V gene data show CDR1 as SQVTM and CDR2 as ANQGSEA. The CDR3 DNA reads TGCAGCGTCCGCAGGGAGGGCACTGAAGCTTTCTTT. Translated, it gives CSVRREGTEAFF.

The rearrangement uses TRBV11-3 and TRBJ2-7, with 8 bases aligning to TRBD1. Germline V gene sequence: CDR1 SGHNT, CDR2 YENEEA. V was clipped by 2 bases and J by 5 bases; unmatched bases: 2. The CDR3 spans 13 residues. In nucleotides, the CDR3 is TGTGCCAGCAGCTTATTGACAGGGGACGAGCAGTACTTC. Translating gives CASSLLTGDEQYF.

This chain links TRBV4-3 with TRBJ1-4; D remains unclear. CDR1 and CDR2 from the germline V gene are LGHNA and YSLEER. V was cut by 0 bases and J by 1 base, with 15 bases left in between. The CDR3 has 18 residues. CDR3 in amino acids: CASSQDMIRGLTNEKLFF. CDR3 nucleotides: TGCGCCAGCAGCCAAGATATGATAAGAGGGTTAACTAATGAAAAACTGTTTTTT.

The chain carries TRBV5-1 and TRBJ2-2; D is ambiguous. This CDR3 contains 13 residues. Trimming cost V 2 bases and J 4 bases, with 6 bases left between them. Germline V gene data show CDR1 as SGHRS and CDR2 as YFSETQ. In DNA form, the CDR3 reads TGCGCCAGCAGCTTTACCGTCACCGGGGAGCTGTTTTTT. Translated: CASSFTVTGELFF.